This record looks at one TCR beta chain sequence and its context. Its specificity is unknown. Via MiXCR, TCRdb re-called the 5' RACE reads, giving one row per CDR3 protein. The table lists about 38,000 distinct CDR3 sequences, 4% to 6% of them singletons, with 20% to 30% in the top ten. Trimming left V 0 bases short and J 7 bases short, with 22 bases between. Germline V lookup: CDR1 LNHDA, CDR2 SQIVND (reference sequence). The CDR3 has 18 amino acids. Time point indicated: sample taken at primary tumor resection. Sequencing was performed on whole RNA extracted from tumor and nontumor lung tissue, or from frozen PBMC, and the material was left unsorted. The donors, 60 to 80 patients with untreated early-stage non-small cell lung cancer, provided the samples. This entry is derived from a study of spatial heterogeneity in lung cancer. Study in general: Sequence detection consistently recorded a greater number of beta-chain than alpha-chain sequences.

The study, taken as a whole, reports: Ubiquitous expanded tumor TCRs showed up in blood more at resection than follow-up.

The chain joins TRBV19 to TRBJ1-5, with D possibly being TRBD1 (6 bases). The TCR sequence derives from a female donor with early-stage non-small cell lung cancer. Sample: PBMCs, taken at surgery. CDR3 sequence: CASSIDHSDGGGQQPQHF. The CDR3, as DNA: TGTGCCAGTAGTATAGACCACTCCGACGGGGGCGGGCAGCAGCCCCAGCATTTT.